One sample yielded the 20 T cell receptor beta chains listed below, sequenced in a study of cytomegalovirus exposure and HLA in healthy donors. Libraries were prepared by immunoSEQ multiplex PCR; TCRdb keeps only in-frame clonotypes and omits some of them. The table has 38,000 or so clones, about 93% seen once. The sequenced material came from PBMCs. The receptors shown here come from a man younger than 35 in good health and CMV-seronegative.

V usage is TRBV11-2 and J usage is TRBJ2-1; 7 bases map to TRBD1. Germline lookup yields CDR1 SGHAT and CDR2 FQNNGV. The CDR3 length is 13 residues. J was trimmed by 8 bases and V by 1 base; bases with no gene match: 2. CDR3 DNA: TGTGCCAGCAGCTTAGGGACAGGAGATGAGCAGTTCTTC. It encodes CASSLGTGDEQFF.

The V and J genes are TRBV14 and TRBJ2-7; TRBD1 agrees at 12 bases. V lost 4 bases and J lost 5; bases outside the gene matches: 3. The CDR3 consists of 14 residues. The germline V gene encodes CDR1 SGHDN and CDR2 FVKESK. CDR3 bases: TGTGCCAGCAGCCTCGGGACAGGGGGCAACGAGCAGTACTTC. This gives the protein CASSLGTGGNEQYF. Drawing the rest from reference TRBV14 and TRBJ2-7, the complete variable domain is EAGVTQFPSHSVIEKGQTVTLRCDPISGHDNLYWYRRVMGKEIKFLLHFVKESKQDESGMPNNRFLAERTGGTYSTLKVQPAELEDSGVYFCASSLGTGGNEQYFGPGTRLTVT.

The table lists this clone with a count of one. J is TRBJ1-4 and V is TRBV15, with 7 bases fitting TRBD1. V lost 0 bases and J lost 5; bases outside the gene matches: 6. Germline lookup yields CDR1 LNHNV and CDR2 YYDKDF (reference sequence). The CDR3 has 16 amino acids. The CDR3 is CATSRERGTVNEKLFF. The CDR3, as DNA: TGTGCCACCAGCAGAGAGAGGGGGACAGTCAATGAAAAACTGTTTTTT.

The rearrangement links TRBV19 to TRBJ2-3; 8 bases match TRBD1. The CDR3 loop spans 13 amino acids. Per the germline V gene, CDR1 is LNHDA and CDR2 is SQIVND (reference sequence). V lost 8 bases to trimming and J lost 4 bases; unmatched junction nucleotides: 5. Written as DNA, the CDR3 is TGTGCCAGTCACACGGGACAGGCAGATACGCAGTATTTT. This encodes CASHTGQADTQYF.

V gene TRBV5-1 combines with J gene TRBJ2-2; D unclear. This CDR3 comprises 13 residues. Germline V gene sequence: CDR1 SGHRS, CDR2 YFSETQ. V dropped 1 base and J dropped 3 bases, with 4 bases sitting between them. CDR3: CASSLIDTGELFF. The CDR3 DNA sequence: TGCGCCAGCAGCTTGATAGACACCGGGGAGCTGTTTTTT.

This CDR3 is CASSWGTGGSTDTQYF. In nucleotides, the CDR3 is TGTGCCAGCAGCTGGGGGACAGGGGGCTCAACAGATACGCAGTATTTT. The rearrangement uses TRBV7-9 and TRBJ2-3, with TRBD1 identical over 12 bases. This CDR3 region has 16 residues. Trimming took 4 bases from V and 3 from J; bases not matched to a gene: 5. Germline loops: CDR1 SEHNR, CDR2 FQNEAQ (reference sequence).

The chain recombines TRBV9 with TRBJ1-2; D ambiguous. The germline V and J ends were trimmed by 4 bases and 7 bases, with 26 bases remaining between them. Germline CDR1 SGDLS, CDR2 YYNGEE. This CDR3 contains 17 residues. DNA for the CDR3: TGTGCCAGCAGCCCCCGATTAAGGGAGGTTCCCATAATTGGCTACACCTTC. Encoded protein: CASSPRLREVPIIGYTF.

The chain combines TRBV6-5 with TRBJ2-7, with TRBD1 matching over 7 bases. This CDR3 has 13 residues. Germline V lookup: CDR1 MNHEY, CDR2 SVGAGI. The ends lost 6 bases at V and 4 bases at J; junction bases unmatched: 6. CDR3 residues: CASSLGTDYEQYF. CDR3 coding DNA: TGTGCCAGCAGCCTCGGGACAGATTACGAGCAGTACTTC.

The V call is TRBV7-9, the J call TRBJ2-7; D is uncertain. The germline gives CDR1 SEHNR, CDR2 FQNEAQ (reference sequence). The germline V and J ends were trimmed by 5 bases and 7 bases, with 12 bases remaining between them. The CDR3 is 12 amino acids. The CDR3, as DNA: TGTGCCAGCAGCCCGACGACAAGAGAGCAGTACTTC. It yields the protein CASSPTTREQYF.

This sequence joins TRBV10-2 and TRBJ2-7, with D perhaps TRBD2 (6 bases). The CDR3 consists of 16 residues. CDR1 and CDR2 (germline): WSHSY, SAAADI. The germline V and J ends were trimmed by 8 bases and 3 bases, with 23 bases remaining between them. CDR3 nucleotide sequence: TGCGCCAGCGGACGACCTAGGGAGGACTGGGGCTACGAGCAGTACTTC. Translation: CASGRPREDWGYEQYF.

The CDR3 nucleotides read TGTGCCAGCGGAAGGACAGGGGTGATAGGGACCCAGTACTTC. It yields the protein CASGRTGVIGTQYF. This chain connects TRBV27 to TRBJ2-5; 9 bases are a match to TRBD1. This CDR3 region has 14 residues. The V segment lost 8 bases and the J segment 7 bases; nucleotides outside the gene matches: 11. CDR1 and CDR2 from the germline V gene are MNHEY and SMNVEV (reference sequence).

The chain employs TRBV6-1 and TRBJ1-5; 7 positions agree with TRBD1. The junction had 4 bases not matched to a gene; V was cut back by 5 bases and J by 3 bases. CDR1 is MNHNS and CDR2 is SASEGT in the germline V gene. The CDR3 runs 14 residues. The CDR3 DNA reads TGTGCCAGCAGTCAAGGGACAGTCAATCAGCCCCAGCATTTT. It specifies CASSQGTVNQPQHF.

V usage is TRBV19 and J usage is TRBJ1-5; D might be TRBD1 (5 bases). From germline, CDR1 is LNHDA and CDR2 SQIVND (reference sequence). The CDR3 spans 14 residues. V lost 3 bases to trimming and J lost 3 bases, with 9 bases between them. CDR3 in amino acids: CASSIDSPNQPQHF. DNA of the CDR3: TGTGCCAGTAGTATCGACAGCCCCAATCAGCCCCAGCATTTT.

The V call is TRBV10-3, the J call TRBJ2-3, with 7 bases aligning to TRBD2. Per the germline V gene, CDR1 is ENHRY and CDR2 is SYGVKD. J was trimmed by 9 bases and V by 2 bases; bases with no gene match: 5. The CDR3 extends over 13 amino acids. The CDR3 DNA follows: TGTGCCATCAGTGAGAAAACTAGCGTCACGCAGTATTTT. Translation: CAISEKTSVTQYF.

The chain combines TRBV6-5 with TRBJ1-5; a possible D gene is TRBD1 (5 bases). This CDR3 region has 14 residues. CDR1 is MNHEY, CDR2 SVGAGI, per germline. The V gene lost 6 bases and the J gene lost 0 bases, with 9 bases spanning the gap. This CDR3 reads CASSRRDSNQPQHF. The CDR3 DNA reads as TGTGCCAGCAGCCGCAGGGATAGCAATCAGCCCCAGCATTTT.

The rearrangement links TRBV9 to TRBJ1-2; possibly TRBD1 for D (5 bases). The V and J ends lost 3 bases and 4 bases respectively, with 13 bases between them. CDR3 length: 14 residues. Germline CDR1 and CDR2: SGDLS and YYNGEE. In DNA form, the CDR3 reads TGTGCCAGCAGCGCCACCGACAGTCGCTATGGCTACACCTTC. This translates into CASSATDSRYGYTF. Based on the CDR3 plus reference TRBV9 and TRBJ1-2, the full variable domain is DSGVTQTPKHLITATGQRVTLRCSPRSGDLSVYWYQQSLDQGLQFLIQYYNGEERAKGNILERFSAQQFPDLHSELNLSSLELGDSALYFCASSATDSRYGYTFGSGTRLTVV.

The gene calls are TRBV15 and TRBJ2-4; 8 nucleotides line up with TRBD2. Germline CDR1 and CDR2: LNHNV and YYDKDF (reference sequence). V lost 8 bases and J lost 2; bases outside the gene matches: 14. CDR3 length equals 17 residues. CDR3 bases: TGTGCCACCGCTCCGGGACTAGTCAGGGTGACCAAAAACATTCAGTACTTC. Encoded protein: CATAPGLVRVTKNIQYF.

The chain recombines TRBV27 with TRBJ2-1, with 9 bases that match TRBD1. Trimming cost V 7 bases and J 6 bases; bases outside gene matches: 10. From germline, CDR1 is MNHEY and CDR2 SMNVEV (reference sequence). The CDR3 extends over 15 amino acids. CDR3 sequence reads: CASKPVTGGSNEQFF. As DNA, the CDR3 is TGTGCCAGCAAACCCGTGACAGGGGGGAGCAATGAGCAGTTCTTC.

This clone was detected once. The chain joins TRBV6-1 to TRBJ2-2, with unresolved D. Germline V CDR1 and CDR2: MNHNS, SASEGT. The V end lost 2 bases, the J end lost 0 bases, and 10 bases lay between the germline ends. The CDR3 is made up of 16 amino acids. The CDR3 loop reads CASSERGFTNTGELFF. Here the CDR3 DNA reads TGTGCCAGCAGTGAACGTGGCTTCACGAACACCGGGGAGCTGTTTTTT.

The chain links TRBV5-6 to TRBJ1-5; 7 nucleotides match TRBD1. V lost 2 bases to trimming and J lost 5 bases; unmatched junction nucleotides: 7. The germline V gene has CDR1 SGHDT and CDR2 YYEEEE. This CDR3 region has 15 residues. The CDR3 nucleotides are TGTGCCAGCAGCTTTTTTAGGGGGCTGGATCAGCCCCAGCATTTT. Encoded protein: CASSFFRGLDQPQHF. Drawing the rest from reference TRBV5-6 and TRBJ1-5, the complete variable domain is DAGVTQSPTHLIKTRGQQVTLRCSPKSGHDTVSWYQQALGQGPQFIFQYYEEEERQRGNFPDRFSGHQFPNYSSELNVNALLLGDSALYLCASSFFRGLDQPQHFGDGTRLSIL.